The clone carrying this T cell receptor (beta chain) was observed a few times. Its antigen remains unknown. The data belong to a study of cytomegalovirus exposure and HLA in healthy donors. Study results and caveats: The study put 150 to 200 TCR beta chains on its list as cytomegalovirus-associated.

Use of 60 Vbeta and 13 Jbeta primers characterized the PCR. Sequencing was performed with immunoSEQ multiplex PCR; in TCRdb, only in-frame clones are kept and a portion is missing. The data show about 160,000 clones, around nine tenths seen once. After removal of 4 bases from V and 10 bases from J, the junction contained 10 bases not matched to a gene. Per germline, CDR1 LNHNV and CDR2 YYDKDF (reference sequence). This CDR3 is 15 amino acids long. The rearrangement links TRBV15 to TRBJ2-3, with 11 bases lining up with TRBD2. Sequencing was carried out using PBMCs. The sequence derives from a woman in her 30s in good health and CMV-seronegative. The CDR3 region is CATSTRLAGSQPQYF. For the CDR3, the DNA is TGTGCCACCAGCACCCGACTAGCGGGAAGCCAGCCGCAGTATTTT.